Presented here are 18 T cell receptor beta chains from one specimen sequenced in a study of T-cell memory formation after mild COVID-19. TCRdb re-called the 5' RACE reads with MiXCR, one entry per CDR3 protein. Of 280,000 or so distinct CDR3 sequences listed, 18% are singletons. The sequenced material came from PBMCs or a T cell subset sorted from them (not recorded which). All receptors derive from a man in his late teens or twenties who had mild COVID-19 (a few samples of this study predate the infection). Cell type and time point are not known.

This clonotype was detected a few times. The chain joins TRBV29-1 to TRBJ1-2, with unresolved D. The V and J ends lost 0 bases and 4 bases respectively, with 9 bases between them. Germline CDR1 reads SQVTM; CDR2 reads ANQGSEA. This CDR3 contains 13 residues. CDR3 DNA sequence: TGCAGCGTTGAAGATCTCAATAGCTATGGCTACACCTTC. Translated: CSVEDLNSYGYTF.

This chain connects TRBV12-3 or TRBV12-4 to TRBJ2-1; 9 bases match TRBD2. This CDR3 spans 15 amino acids. The junction had 6 bases not matched to a gene; V was cut back by 2 bases and J by 7 bases. The CDR3 sequence: CASSLISGRGNEQFF. CDR3 bases: TGTGCCAGCAGTTTAATTAGCGGGAGAGGAAATGAGCAGTTCTTC.

This clonotype was seen a few times. The J gene is TRBJ2-7, the V gene TRBV5-1; the match to TRBD1 covers 9 bases. CDR3 length: 15 amino acids. Germline trimming cut 5 bases from V and 3 bases from J; bases unmatched to any gene: 9. Germline V gene sequence: CDR1 SGHRS, CDR2 YFSETQ. The CDR3 DNA is TGCGCCAGCAGTTTCGGGACAGGGAGTTTCTACGAGCAGTACTTC. As protein: CASSFGTGSFYEQYF.

There are a few counts of this clonotype. This chain uses TRBV6-5 with TRBJ1-2; 7 nucleotides match TRBD1. This CDR3 has 15 residues. Germline-derived CDR1 and CDR2 are MNHEY and SVGAGI. The junction had 5 bases not matched to a gene; V was cut back by 2 bases and J by 2 bases. CDR3 in amino acids: CASSYQGGWNYGYTF. The CDR3 region has the DNA TGTGCCAGCAGTTACCAGGGGGGATGGAACTATGGCTACACCTTC.

Only a few counts were recorded for this clonotype. The chain links TRBV7-2 to TRBJ2-1; TRBD1 agrees at 8 bases. The CDR3 totals 13 residues. The germline V gene has CDR1 SGHTA and CDR2 FQGNSA. The J segment lost 5 bases and the V segment lost 5 bases, leaving 2 bases of the junction unmatched. The CDR3 region is CASSQGQDNEQFF. CDR3 nucleotides: TGTGCCAGCAGCCAGGGACAGGACAATGAGCAGTTCTTC. Filled out from reference TRBV7-2 and TRBJ2-1, the complete variable domain reads GAGVSQSPSNKVTEKGKDVELRCDPISGHTALYWYRQSLGQGLEFLIYFQGNSAPDKSGLPSDRFSAERTGGSVSTLTIQRTQQEDSAVYLCASSQGQDNEQFFGPGTRLTVL.

In this sample, this clonotype turned up a few times. The genes are TRBV20-1 and TRBJ2-5; 12 bases fit TRBD2. CDR3 length: 15 residues. Trimming cost V 2 bases and J 4 bases; bases outside gene matches: 5. Germline assignment: CDR1 DFQATT and CDR2 SNEGSKA (reference sequence). DNA of the CDR3: TGCAGTGCTAGACACCCGACTAGCGGGGGAGAGACCCAGTACTTC. This sequence encodes CSARHPTSGGETQYF.

This clonotype was seen more than once but under ten times. The rearrangement joins TRBV9 to TRBJ1-2, with D tentatively TRBD1 (6 bases). V gave up 4 bases and J gave up 2 bases, with 15 bases separating them. Germline V gene data show CDR1 as SGDLS and CDR2 as YYNGEE. The CDR3 sequence is 15 residues long. CDR3 loop: CASSPGALENYGYTF. CDR3 sequence (DNA): TGTGCCAGCAGCCCAGGGGCCCTGGAAAACTATGGCTACACCTTC.

The chain uses TRBV3-1 and TRBJ2-7, with no clear D. Germline V CDR1 and CDR2: LGHDT, YNNKEL (reference sequence). The CDR3 covers 13 residues. The V and J ends lost 0 bases and 5 bases respectively, with 8 bases between them. The CDR3 loop reads CASSQDSIDEQYF. Written as DNA, the CDR3 is TGTGCCAGCAGCCAAGACTCGATCGACGAGCAGTACTTC.

This chain uses TRBV4-3 with TRBJ2-5, with TRBD2 as a possible D gene (5 bases). V lost 0 bases and J lost 4, with 15 bases in between. This CDR3 comprises 16 residues. Germline CDR1 is LGHNA and CDR2 is YSLEER. In nucleotides, the CDR3 is TGCGCCAGCAGCCAAGATTTCCGGGGTACCCGAGAGACCCAGTACTTC. Protein: CASSQDFRGTRETQYF.

This clonotype was counted ten times or more. The chain couples TRBV7-9 to TRBJ1-1, with D possibly being TRBD1 (5 bases). V was pared by 5 bases and J by 6 bases, with 13 bases between. The CDR3 runs 13 residues. CDR1 SEHNR and CDR2 FQNEAQ come from the germline V gene (reference sequence). CDR3 nucleotide sequence: TGTGCCAGCAGCACCCAGACGGGGCCTGAAGCTTTCTTT. The encoded protein is CASSTQTGPEAFF.

This clonotype has ten or more counts. This sequence joins TRBV7-9 and TRBJ2-3, with 8 bases matching TRBD2. CDR3 length: 17 residues. The germline gives CDR1 SEHNR, CDR2 FQNEAQ (reference sequence). The trim removed 5 bases at V and 3 bases at J, leaving 13 bases unmatched. Written as DNA, the CDR3 is TGTGCCAGCAGCCGTCCAACCGCGGGGGGCATGACAGATACGCAGTATTTT. Its translation: CASSRPTAGGMTDTQYF.

V and J are TRBV5-4 and TRBJ2-3; D gene unclear. Germline V gene sequence: CDR1 SGHNT, CDR2 YYREEE (reference sequence). Trimming removed 3 bases from V and 4 bases from J, with 9 bases in between. There are 13 residues in the CDR3. The CDR3 is CASSWAAADTQYF. The CDR3 nucleotides are TGTGCCAGCAGCTGGGCTGCGGCAGATACGCAGTATTTT.

The chain recombines TRBV12-3 or TRBV12-4 with TRBJ1-2, with TRBD1 matching 8 bases. This CDR3 has 15 amino acids. V was clipped by 6 bases and J by 5 bases; unmatched bases: 11. CDR3 in amino acids: CASRPHTGGRYGYTF. CDR3 nucleotide sequence: TGTGCCAGCAGACCTCACACAGGGGGTCGTTATGGCTACACCTTC.

The chain is built from TRBV11-2 and TRBJ2-1; D not certain. This CDR3 is 12 amino acids long. CDR1 is SGHAT, CDR2 FQNNGV, per germline. V lost 5 bases and J 8 bases, leaving 10 bases between the germline ends. The CDR3 protein is CASSTLTDEQFF. The CDR3 DNA follows: TGTGCCAGCAGCACCTTAACTGATGAGCAGTTCTTC.

The chain couples TRBV5-1 to TRBJ2-2; TRBD1 matches at 7 bases. Germline-derived CDR1 and CDR2 are SGHRS and YFSETQ. This CDR3 has 15 residues. Germline trimming cut 4 bases from V and 6 bases from J; bases unmatched to any gene: 9. DNA for the CDR3: TGCGCCAGCAGCGCCGGGGACAGTAACGCCGGGGAGCTGTTTTTT. It translates to CASSAGDSNAGELFF.

In this sample, this clonotype turned up a few times. CDR3 nucleotides: TGCGCCAGCAGCCAAGTGGGGACACGCACAGATACGCAGTATTTT. Encoded protein: CASSQVGTRTDTQYF. The V call is TRBV4-3, the J call TRBJ2-3; D may be TRBD1 (6 bases). Germline V gene sequence: CDR1 LGHNA, CDR2 YSLEER. The CDR3 sequence is 15 residues long. Deletions cut 1 base from V and 1 base from J, with 9 bases between.

The V gene is TRBV3-1, the J gene TRBJ2-3, with D unclear. The CDR3 consists of 14 residues. Trimming removed 8 bases at V and 2 bases at J, with 14 bases between. Germline lookup yields CDR1 LGHDT and CDR2 YNNKEL (reference sequence). This CDR3 reads CASALTGVTDTQYF. The CDR3 region has the DNA TGTGCCAGCGCCTTGACTGGGGTCACAGATACGCAGTATTTT.

This clonotype was picked up a small number of times. J is TRBJ2-4 and V is TRBV7-8, with 7 bases lining up with TRBD1. Looked up from germline, CDR1 is SGHVS and CDR2 is FQNEAQ. The CDR3 extends over 15 amino acids. V lost 6 bases and J lost 6; bases outside the gene matches: 11. CDR3 residues: CASSSKPGQRNIQYF. For the CDR3, the DNA is TGTGCCAGCAGTTCTAAACCGGGACAGAGAAACATTCAGTACTTC.